This passage covers 10 T cell receptor beta chains from one sample sequenced in a study of T cell responses to AZD1222 COVID-19 vaccine. Here immunoSEQ multiplex PCR was the method, and the copy in TCRdb shows in-frame clones only, minus some. The sample has 130,000 or so clones; approximately 90% are singletons. Source: peripheral blood, taken on day 0 of AZD1222 vaccination. The receptors stem from an adult in good health.

This chain uses TRBV7-9 with TRBJ2-1, with D perhaps assigned TRBD1 or TRBD2 (6 bases each). The CDR3 contains 15 residues. Germline V lookup: CDR1 SEHNR, CDR2 FQNEAQ (reference sequence). The V end was cut by 5 bases, the J end by 0 bases, with 11 bases between. CDR3: CASSRGGSSYNEQFF. Written as DNA, the CDR3 is TGTGCCAGCAGCCGAGGGGGGAGCTCCTACAATGAGCAGTTCTTC.

The CDR3 here is CASSLADPRTNEQFF. In DNA form, the CDR3 reads TGCGCCAGCAGCTTGGCGGACCCAAGGACCAATGAGCAGTTCTTC. V is TRBV5-1 and J is TRBJ2-1; D unclear. The CDR3 has 15 amino acids. Germline CDR1 SGHRS, CDR2 YFSETQ. With 0 bases removed from V and 6 bases from J, the gap between germline ends came to 13 bases.

This clone was seen only once. J is TRBJ2-5 and V is TRBV24-1; TRBD1 is a possible D gene (5 bases). CDR3 size: 16 residues. Trimming took off 4 bases at V and 4 bases at J, with 18 bases between the two ends. From germline, CDR1 is KGHDR and CDR2 SFDVKD. This CDR3 is CATSEGQGFVGETQYF. As DNA, the CDR3 is TGTGCCACCAGTGAAGGTCAGGGATTTGTAGGAGAGACCCAGTACTTC.

The rearrangement joins TRBV28 to TRBJ1-5; D remains ambiguous. The CDR3 consists of 14 residues. CDR1 and CDR2 from the germline V gene are MDHEN and SYDVKM. The V gene lost 7 bases and the J gene lost 3 bases, with 13 bases spanning the gap. This CDR3 reads CASNLPRPNQPQHF. The CDR3 coding sequence is TGTGCCAGCAACCTCCCTCGGCCCAATCAGCCCCAGCATTTT.

As concerns this clone: A read error may account for a junction end that differs from germline. The genes are TRBV7-7 and TRBJ2-2, with 15 bases identical to TRBD2. This CDR3 region has 16 residues. From germline, CDR1 is SSHAT and CDR2 FNYEAQ (reference sequence). The CDR3 region is CASSLGLAGGVGELFF. CDR3 coding DNA: TGTGCTAGCAGCTTGGGACTAGCGGGAGGCGTCGGGGAGCTGTTTTTT. Full variable domain (remainder filled in from reference TRBV7-7 and TRBJ2-2): GAGVSQSPRYKVTKRGQDVTLRCDPISSHATLYWYQQALGQGPEFLTYFNYEAQPDKSGLPSDRFSAERPEGSISTLTIQRTEQRDSAMYRCASSLGLAGGVGELFFGEGSRLTVL.

CDR3 in DNA: TGTGCCAGCGCAAACGCTCTAGCTGTTGAGACCCAGTACTTC. Encoded protein: CASANALAVETQYF. The chain links TRBV25-1 to TRBJ2-5, with D tentatively TRBD2 (5 bases). Germline loops: CDR1 MGHDK, CDR2 SYGVNS. The V and J ends lost 8 bases and 5 bases respectively, with 18 bases between them. CDR3 length: 14 amino acids.

This clone has only one observation. The rearrangement joins TRBV10-1 to TRBJ1-1; D uncertain. Germline CDR1 reads WNHNN; CDR2 reads SYGVQD (reference sequence). The CDR3 runs to 13 residues. The V end was cut by 0 bases, the J end by 6 bases, with 8 bases between. CDR3 sequence (DNA): TGCGCCAGCAGTGAGTCGGGAAAGGCTGAAGCTTTCTTT. Amino acids: CASSESGKAEAFF.

J is TRBJ2-2 and V is TRBV3-1 (or the pseudogene TRBV3-2); 13 bases are a match to TRBD2. The CDR3 extends over 16 amino acids. The germline gives CDR1 LGHDT, CDR2 YNNKEL (reference sequence). The V segment lost 4 bases and the J segment 6 bases; nucleotides outside the gene matches: 5. CDR3 DNA: TGTGCCAGCAGCCGGGGACTAGCGGGGAGCGCCGGGGAGCTGTTTTTT. Its translation: CASSRGLAGSAGELFF.

The chain couples TRBV27 to TRBJ2-2; the D gene is possibly TRBD1 (6 bases). The CDR3 is made up of 13 amino acids. CDR1 and CDR2 from the germline V gene are MNHEY and SMNVEV (reference sequence). Trimming pared 5 bases from V and 6 bases from J, leaving 10 bases between. CDR3 amino acids: CASSPRQAGELFF. The CDR3 nucleotides are TGTGCCAGCAGTCCCAGACAGGCCGGGGAGCTGTTTTTT.

The genes are TRBV11-2 and TRBJ2-1, with 10 bases that match TRBD2. The trim removed 5 bases at V and 2 bases at J, leaving 3 bases unmatched. Per germline, CDR1 SGHAT and CDR2 FQNNGV. The CDR3 sequence is 15 residues long. CDR3 DNA sequence: TGTGCCAGCAGCACCACTAGCGGGACCTACAATGAGCAGTTCTTC. Amino acids: CASSTTSGTYNEQFF.